This T cell receptor beta chain was found in a study of cytomegalovirus exposure and HLA in healthy donors (dated by TCRdb to between 2016 and 2019). General notes on the study: A later analysis indicated that the 120 or so validation repertoires were generated on the platform also employed for the 650 to 850 repertoires of the first cohort. The study aimed to test whether cataloging public T cell receptors could reveal signatures of past pathogen exposure. In addition to the first cohort of 666 subjects, a separate validation cohort of 120 different subjects was used. High-throughput TCR immunosequencing, statistical association of individual TCRs with disease status, and machine learning were combined to predict cytomegalovirus infection status. The study at large found these results: All 130 or so repertoires were used to score co-occurrence in the validation cohort in a later analysis, because that analysis had no HLA typing for the cohort. Subsequent analysis determined that TCRs grouped into clusters in the first cohort also showed a tendency toward co-occurrence across the 90 to 150 validation repertoires, and approximately 94% of cluster scores exceeded 0. Cytomegalovirus status was reported to be diagnosed by the classifier with high specificity and sensitivity in both the original and validation cohorts. A few of the identified cytomegalovirus-associated TCR beta chains were confirmed in vitro to be specific for cytomegalovirus antigens. Across donors, most TCR sequences were observed very rarely, whereas some public TCRs were present in many individuals. The authors suggested that the approach could potentially be extended to other disease states and immunological phenotypes. In the study, 164 TCR beta chains were listed as associated with cytomegalovirus.

Preparation of the library involved the immunoSEQ multiplex PCR assay. The source study handled its data this way. To diagnose cytomegalovirus status from the catalog of TCR beta chain sequences, a statistical classification framework was built. The source is immuneACCESS, and TCRdb retained only in-frame sequences with V and J called. Part of the clones is not carried over; for the studies checked, unresolved V genes explain less than half of this, and the remainder is unexplained. V and J calls plus clone size are reproduced from that table; the DNA served to infer D and trimming. The sample profile shows 100,000 to 150,000 clones; roughly 86% of them were found once. The top ten clones comprise 1.4% to 1.5% of the sample. Concerning this clone: Its specific antigen is unknown. No quality values exist for individual bases; no much larger clone is one base distant.

CDR3 length: 19 amino acids, cysteine to phenylalanine. Kept here is only the CDR3 DNA, which spans 57 bases and is read in frame from base 1. V sheds 1 base and J sheds 4 bases, leaving 26 bases between their ends. Looking up the germline V gene yields CDR1 SGHVS and CDR2 FNYEAQ. The donors belonged to the validation cohort of about 130 subjects, which was separate from the approximately 660-subject first cohort. This sequence originates from a man aged 30 to 39 in good health and CMV-seronegative. The sequencing input was PBMCs. The V gene is TRBV7-6 and the J gene is TRBJ2-7; TRBD2 is possibly the D segment (5 matching bases). The DNA sequence follows: TGTGCCAGCAGCTTAGACAATCTGGGAGCCCCTCTTCGACTGTACGAGCAGTACTTC. This yields the protein CASSLDNLGAPLRLYEQYF. Where the CDR3 stops, the reference TRBV7-6 and TRBJ2-7 genes take over; the full variable domain is GAGVSQSPRYKVTKRGQDVALRCDPISGHVSLYWYRQALGQGPEFLTYFNYEAQQDKSGLPNDRFSAERPEGSISTLTIQRTEQRDSAMYRCASSLDNLGAPLRLYEQYFGPGTRLTVT.